Sequencing of this T cell receptor (beta chain) was carried out in a study of prognosis after radiotherapy for stage I lung cancer. Study at large: Roughly 5 patients had oligometastatic NSCLC after their primary tumor was surgically resected, and approximately 13 patients had newly diagnosed primary stage I lung tumors. General study findings and limits: Reportedly, TRBV and TRBJ gene usage differed by presence of metastases in patients. Tumor-specific status of the expanded TCR clones was not determined in the analysis. Unique TCR clone counts were lower following stereotactic body radiation therapy (median roughly 9,900 versus 7,200).

This clonotype occurred many times. The target antigen is unknown. Germline V gene lookup returns CDR1 SGHTA and CDR2 FQGTGA. V was cut by 2 bases and J by 0 bases, with 4 bases left in between. The CDR3 is 13 amino acids. Using two-round multiplex PCR, the authors amplified TCR beta CDR3 from genomic DNA. Primers targeting each individual TRBV and TRBJ gene were applied in first-round PCR. MiXCR, run by TCRdb on the multiplex PCR reads, gives a single entry per CDR3 protein. The sample lists about 20,000 distinct CDR3 sequences, 40% occurring once. The specimen comprised PBMCs, sampled before or after stereotactic body radiation therapy (not recorded which). This sequence originates from a donor aged 50 or older with non-small cell lung cancer. The V call is TRBV7-3, the J call TRBJ1-1; D is undetermined. This CDR3 is CASSLWVNTEAFF. The CDR3, as DNA: TGTGCCAGCAGCTTATGGGTGAACACTGAAGCTTTCTTT.